A selection of T cell receptor beta chains follows, all from one sample in a study of blood T cell repertoires in COVID-19. Assay: immunoSEQ multiplex PCR; the TCRdb copy retains only in-frame clones and omits some. The repertoire includes over 45,000 clones, roughly 86% of them detected once, and more than 7.5% sits in the top ten. Sequencing was carried out using peripheral blood. The receptors shown here come from a woman older than 75 with acute or convalescent COVID-19. The CDR3 runs from the conserved cysteine through the conserved F or W. The D gene is left open where the match is weak. Clone size is shown for a subset of rows, as once, few, many or a class of expanded clone.

D: NA
V: TRBV18
size: NA
J: TRBJ2-5
DNA: TGTGCCAGCTCACCGACGAGCGTAGGAGAGACCCAGTACTTC
CDR3: CASSPTSVGETQYF

D: NA
V: TRBV27
size: NA
J: TRBJ1-2
DNA: TGTGCCAGCAGTTGGACACCGACAGGTCGTAATGGCTACACCTTC
CDR3: CASSWTPTGRNGYTF

D: TRBD2
V: TRBV19
size: few
J: TRBJ2-2
DNA: TGTGCCAGTAGTATAGGGGGGACTAGCGCCGGGGAGCTGTTTTTT
CDR3: CASSIGGTSAGELFF

D: TRBD2
V: TRBV6-5
size: NA
J: TRBJ2-1
DNA: TGTGCCTGCCAGGCTAGCGGGAGTGCAAATGAGCAGTTCTTC
CDR3: CACQASGSANEQFF

D: TRBD2
V: TRBV14
size: NA
J: TRBJ2-3
DNA: TGTGCCAGCAGCCAAGATTTTAGCGGGGTTACCACAGATACGCAGTATTTT
CDR3: CASSQDFSGVTTDTQYF

D: TRBD1
V: TRBV14
size: once
J: TRBJ1-2
DNA: TGTGCCAGCAGCCTTCGAGGTCCGGGACAGGGTGCATTTATCGCTTTC
CDR3: CASSLRGPGQGAFIAF

D: TRBD1
V: TRBV7-9
size: few
J: TRBJ2-5
DNA: TGTGCCAGCAGCGCTCGGACAGGGGGAGAGACCCAGTACTTC
CDR3: CASSARTGGETQYF

D: TRBD1
V: TRBV7-9
size: NA
J: TRBJ1-1
DNA: TGTGCCAGCAGCCTCCATCAGGGACAGACTGAAGCTTTCTTT
CDR3: CASSLHQGQTEAFF

D: NA
V: TRBV6-1
size: NA
J: TRBJ1-6
DNA: TGTGCCAGCAGTGAAGGGGCTCTGAGATCACCCCTCCACTTT
CDR3: CASSEGALRSPLHF

D: TRBD2
V: TRBV4-1
size: NA
J: TRBJ2-5
DNA: TGCGCCAGCAGCCAAGAACCCGGACTAGCCGCCGAGACCCAGTACTTC
CDR3: CASSQEPGLAAETQYF

D: NA
V: TRBV19
size: NA
J: TRBJ1-3
DNA: TGTGCCAGTAGTATAATTCCCGGACAGCGCTCTGGAAACACCATATATTTT
CDR3: CASSIIPGQRSGNTIYF

D: NA
V: TRBV2
size: NA
J: TRBJ1-4
DNA: TGTGCCGCGAAGCATCCGACAACTGAAAAACTGTTTTTT
CDR3: CAAKHPTTEKLFF

D: TRBD1
V: TRBV6-5
size: NA
J: TRBJ1-2
DNA: TGTGCCAGCAGTTCTCACGGGACAGAGTATGGCTACACCTTC
CDR3: CASSSHGTEYGYTF

D: TRBD1
V: TRBV30
size: NA
J: TRBJ2-7
DNA: TGTGCCTGGGGGACAGGGAACTACGAGCAGTACTTC
CDR3: CAWGTGNYEQYF

D: NA
V: TRBV28
size: NA
J: TRBJ2-7
DNA: TGTGCCAGCAGTTCCACTACCTACGAGCAGTACTTC
CDR3: CASSSTTYEQYF

D: TRBD2
V: TRBV2
size: NA
J: TRBJ2-7
DNA: TGTGCCAGCAGTAGACTAGCGGGCGAGCAGTACTTC
CDR3: CASSRLAGEQYF

D: NA
V: TRBV19
size: NA
J: TRBJ2-7
DNA: TGTGCCAGTAGTATCTTTGGAAGGGGGACCTACGAGCAGTACTTC
CDR3: CASSIFGRGTYEQYF

D: NA
V: TRBV3-1/TRBV3-2
size: NA
J: TRBJ1-6
DNA: TGTGCCAGCAGCCAAGGGACAGCTTCTGGTTCACCCCTCCACTTT
CDR3: CASSQGTASGSPLHF

D: NA
V: TRBV6-6
size: once
J: TRBJ2-5
DNA: TGTGCCAGCAGTTACTCGCAGGGTGGCCAGGAGACCCAGTACTTC
CDR3: CASSYSQGGQETQYF

D: NA
V: TRBV28
size: NA
J: TRBJ2-1
DNA: TGTGCCAGCAGTCCCCTCTTTGTACTAGTCCAGTTCTTC
CDR3: CASSPLFVLVQFF